This is a list of T cell receptor beta chains from one sample in a study of blood T cell repertoires in COVID-19. The table came from immunoSEQ multiplex PCR; TCRdb's copy has only in-frame clones and leaves some out. Among 150,000 to 200,000 clones listed, 70% to 90% were seen once. Sequencing was carried out using peripheral blood. Receptors were obtained from a man in his sixties with active or convalescent COVID-19. CDR3s include the opening cysteine and the closing phenylalanine or tryptophan. Each record gives: CDR3 protein, CDR3 DNA, V gene, CDR3 length, clone size, J gene, D gene. D genes are given only for firm matches. Clone size is stated in some rows and not others, as once, few, many or a class when expanded.

CASSLFPGRGHDNSPLHF	TGTGCCAGCAGTTTATTCCCCGGCAGGGGGCACGATAATTCACCCCTCCACTTT	TRBV27	18	.	TRBJ1-6	TRBD1
CASSGDSYGYTF	TGTGCCAGCAGTGGGGACAGCTATGGCTACACCTTC	TRBV2	12	.	TRBJ1-2	TRBD1
CASSLGPGSQFF	TGTGCCAGCAGCTTAGGGCCAGGCAGTCAGTTCTTC	TRBV11-2	12	.	TRBJ2-1	.
CASSLTNRGTDTQYF	TGTGCCAGCAGTTTAACCAACCGGGGCACAGATACGCAGTATTTT	TRBV27	15	.	TRBJ2-3	.
CASSVGQGYNEQFF	TGTGCCAGTAGTGTAGGACAGGGGTACAATGAGCAGTTCTTC	TRBV19	14	.	TRBJ2-1	TRBD1
CASLAGGNGQQYF	TGTGCCAGCTTGGCGGGGGGGAATGGGCAACAGTACTTC	TRBV2	13	.	TRBJ2-7	TRBD2
CASSVGQGDSPLHF	TGTGCCAGCAGCGTAGGTCAGGGGGATTCACCCCTCCACTTT	TRBV9	14	few	TRBJ1-6	TRBD1
CAWDRDLTKAFF	TGTGCCTGGGACAGAGATCTTACAAAGGCTTTCTTT	TRBV30	12	.	TRBJ1-1	.
CASSLVSSGHSYEQYF	TGTGCCAGCAGCTTAGTGTCGTCGGGACACTCCTACGAGCAGTACTTC	TRBV7-9	16	.	TRBJ2-7	.
CASSLDRAPSYF	TGTGCCAGCAGCTTAGACAGGGCCCCCTCTTACTTC	TRBV7-9	12	.	TRBJ2-7	.
CASRETPWRGYNSPLHF	TGCGCCAGCAGAGAAACCCCCTGGAGGGGCTATAATTCACCCCTCCACTTT	TRBV5-1	17	.	TRBJ1-6	.
CASRQPNTEAFF	TGTGCCAGCAGACAGCCGAACACTGAAGCTTTCTTT	TRBV6-5	12	once	TRBJ1-1	.
CSASPQTGGSGNTIYF	TGCAGTGCTAGTCCTCAGACAGGGGGCTCAGGAAACACCATATATTTT	TRBV20-1	16	.	TRBJ1-3	TRBD1
CASSRQGNTGELFF	TGCGCCAGCAGCCGACAGGGGAACACCGGGGAGCTGTTTTTT	TRBV5-1	14	few	TRBJ2-2	TRBD1
CASSLGTGRNEKLFF	TGTGCCAGCAGCCTTGGGACAGGGAGAAATGAAAAACTGTTTTTT	TRBV11-2	15	.	TRBJ1-4	TRBD1
CASSEGSSYNSPLHF	TGTGCCAGCAGCGAGGGCAGCTCCTATAATTCACCCCTCCACTTT	TRBV21-1	15	medium-sized	TRBJ1-6	.
CASRLGLGGEQYF	TGCGCCAGCCGCCTGGGCCTCGGGGGCGAGCAGTACTTC	TRBV5-1	13	.	TRBJ2-7	.
CASSDPGTGRSYEQYF	TGTGCCAGCAGTGACCCCGGGACAGGACGGTCCTACGAGCAGTACTTC	TRBV6-1	16	.	TRBJ2-7	TRBD1
CASSPLRGADSNQPQHF	TGTGCCAGCAGCCCCCTCCGCGGGGCCGATAGCAATCAGCCCCAGCATTTT	TRBV6-2/TRBV6-3	17	.	TRBJ1-5	.
CASSFGTAQETQYF	TGCGCCAGCAGCTTCGGGACAGCACAAGAGACCCAGTACTTC	TRBV5-1	14	.	TRBJ2-5	TRBD1
CASSPTLAGGRYEQFF	TGTGCCAGCAGCCCAACTCTAGCGGGGGGGCGTTATGAGCAGTTCTTC	TRBV11-1	16	.	TRBJ2-1	TRBD2
CASSTGDRGRGETQYF	TGTGCCAGTAGCACGGGGGACAGGGGGCGCGGGGAGACCCAGTACTTC	TRBV19	16	.	TRBJ2-5	TRBD1
CASSQQGYYGYTF	TGTGCCAGCAGCCAACAGGGTTACTATGGCTACACCTTC	TRBV12-3/TRBV12-4	13	few	TRBJ1-2	.
CASSSWAGETDTQYF	TGCGCCAGCTCGTCGTGGGCAGGGGAAACAGATACGCAGTATTTT	TRBV10-2	15	.	TRBJ2-3	.
CASSPGQGEDTEAFF	TGTGCCAGCAGCCCAGGGCAGGGGGAGGACACTGAAGCTTTCTTT	TRBV4-2	15	.	TRBJ1-1	TRBD1
CASSTGGGGIRAFF	TGTGCCAGCAGTACAGGGGGCGGAGGTATAAGAGCTTTCTTT	TRBV6-5	14	.	TRBJ1-1	TRBD1
CAANLGQGYYGYTF	TGTGCCGCGAACTTAGGACAGGGGTACTATGGCTACACCTTC	TRBV6-5	14	.	TRBJ1-2	TRBD1
CASSWTLAGGTDTQYF	TGTGCCAGCAGCTGGACTCTAGCGGGGGGGACAGATACGCAGTATTTT	TRBV7-9	16	.	TRBJ2-3	TRBD2
CASRPTGSRVEQYF	TGTGCCAGCAGACCGACCGGGAGTCGGGTCGAGCAGTACTTC	TRBV6-5	14	.	TRBJ2-7	.
CASNSGDQPQHF	TGTGCCAGCAACTCGGGGGATCAGCCCCAGCATTTT	TRBV3-1/TRBV3-2	12	.	TRBJ1-5	.
CASSQETRRGKDTQYF	TGTGCCAGCAGCCAAGAGACCCGAAGGGGGAAAGATACGCAGTATTTT	TRBV3-1/TRBV3-2	16	.	TRBJ2-3	.
CASHGTAKETQYF	TGTGCCAGCCACGGGACAGCCAAAGAGACCCAGTACTTC	TRBV6-5	13	.	TRBJ2-5	TRBD1
CASSHRDRKTQYF	TGTGCCAGTAGTCACCGGGACAGGAAGACCCAGTACTTC	TRBV19	13	.	TRBJ2-5	TRBD1
CASSAKPRDEAFF	TGTGCCAGCAGCGCGAAGCCCAGGGATGAAGCTTTCTTT	TRBV9	13	.	TRBJ1-1	.
CASSPVGTGGTGELFF	TGTGCCAGCAGTCCCGTCGGGACAGGGGGCACCGGGGAGCTGTTTTTT	TRBV2	16	many	TRBJ2-2	TRBD1
CASGLVQGVAKNIQYF	TGTGCTAGTGGTTTGGTACAAGGAGTAGCCAAAAACATTCAGTACTTC	TRBV12-5	16	.	TRBJ2-4	.
CASSREGRYGYTF	TGTGCCAGCAGTAGGGAGGGTCGGTATGGCTACACCTTC	TRBV6-5	13	once	TRBJ1-2	.
CASTLQVEDTQYF	TGTGCCAGCACCCTCCAGGTAGAAGATACGCAGTATTTT	TRBV7-9	13	.	TRBJ2-3	.
CASSVESENQPQHF	TGTGCCAGCAGCGTAGAGTCAGAAAATCAGCCCCAGCATTTT	TRBV9	14	.	TRBJ1-5	.
CASSHHGGCSYEQYF	TGTGCCAGCAGCCATCACGGCGGGTGTTCCTACGAGCAGTACTTC	TRBV11-3	15	.	TRBJ2-7	.
CASSEALAGGKWSYNEQFF	TGTGCCAGCAGTGAAGCGCTAGCGGGGGGGAAGTGGTCCTACAATGAGCAGTTCTTC	TRBV6-1	19	.	TRBJ2-1	TRBD2
CASSQPWGQGGHLAKNIQYF	TGCGCCAGCAGCCAACCATGGGGACAGGGAGGCCACCTAGCCAAAAACATTCAGTACTTC	TRBV4-1	20	.	TRBJ2-4	TRBD1
CATSPGGTYEQYF	TGTGCCACCAGCCCAGGGGGCACCTACGAGCAGTACTTC	TRBV24-1	13	.	TRBJ2-7	TRBD1
CASSLGNTIYF	TGTGCCAGCAGTCTTGGAAACACCATATATTTT	TRBV2	11	.	TRBJ1-3	.
CASSLSAGRTNSPLHF	TGTGCCAGCAGCTTGTCGGCCGGGAGAACTAATTCACCCCTCCACTTT	TRBV5-6	16	.	TRBJ1-6	.
CASSLGTGNQPQHF	TGCGCCAGCAGCTTGGGGACAGGCAATCAGCCCCAGCATTTT	TRBV5-1	14	.	TRBJ1-5	.
CASSLEGTGGINGYTF	TGTGCCAGCAGCTTGGAAGGGACAGGGGGCATTAATGGCTACACCTTC	TRBV5-4	16	.	TRBJ1-2	TRBD1